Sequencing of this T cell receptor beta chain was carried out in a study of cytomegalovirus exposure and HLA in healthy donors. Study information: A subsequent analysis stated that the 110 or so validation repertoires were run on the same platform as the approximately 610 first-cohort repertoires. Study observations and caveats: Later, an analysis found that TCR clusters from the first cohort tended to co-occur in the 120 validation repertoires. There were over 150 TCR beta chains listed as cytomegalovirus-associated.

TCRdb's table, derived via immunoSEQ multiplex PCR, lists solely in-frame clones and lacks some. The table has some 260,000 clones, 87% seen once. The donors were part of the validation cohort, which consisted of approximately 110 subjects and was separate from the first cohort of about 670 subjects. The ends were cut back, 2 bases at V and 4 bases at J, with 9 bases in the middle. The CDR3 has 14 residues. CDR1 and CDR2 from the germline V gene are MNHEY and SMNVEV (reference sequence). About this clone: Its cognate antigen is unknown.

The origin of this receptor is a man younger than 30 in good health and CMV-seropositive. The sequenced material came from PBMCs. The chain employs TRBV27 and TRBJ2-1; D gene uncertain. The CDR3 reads CASSLMAAYNEQFF. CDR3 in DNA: TGTGCCAGCAGTTTAATGGCGGCTTACAATGAGCAGTTCTTC.